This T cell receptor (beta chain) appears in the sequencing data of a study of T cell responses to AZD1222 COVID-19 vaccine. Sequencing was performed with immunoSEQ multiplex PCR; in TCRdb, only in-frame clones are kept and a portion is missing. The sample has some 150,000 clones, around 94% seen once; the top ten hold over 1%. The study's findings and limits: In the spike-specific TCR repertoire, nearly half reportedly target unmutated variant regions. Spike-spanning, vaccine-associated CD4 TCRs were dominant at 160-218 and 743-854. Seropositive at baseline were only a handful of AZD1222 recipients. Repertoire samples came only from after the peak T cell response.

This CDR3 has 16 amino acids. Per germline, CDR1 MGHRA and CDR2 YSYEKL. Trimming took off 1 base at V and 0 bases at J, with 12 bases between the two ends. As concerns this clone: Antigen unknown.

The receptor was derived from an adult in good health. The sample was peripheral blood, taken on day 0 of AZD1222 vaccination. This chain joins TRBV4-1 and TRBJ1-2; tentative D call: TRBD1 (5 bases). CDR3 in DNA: TGCGCCAGCAGCCAAGCCCCCCAGGGACCTAACTATGGCTACACCTTC. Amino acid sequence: CASSQAPQGPNYGYTF.